This is a list of T cell receptor beta chains from one sample in a study of cytomegalovirus exposure and HLA in healthy donors. The assay was immunoSEQ multiplex PCR, and TCRdb's table has in-frame clones only and misses some. There are about 110,000 clones in the sample; around 81% occur only once, and roughly 2.2% lies in the top ten. Specimen: PBMCs. The origin of the receptors is a woman aged 25 to 39 in good health and CMV-seronegative. Both conserved end residues are part of each CDR3. D genes are given only for firm matches. Clone size is stated in some rows and not others, as once, few, many or a class when expanded.

v_call	cdr3_length	j_call	clone_size	d_call	cdr3_aa	cdr3_nt
TRBV11-1	16	TRBJ2-5	once	TRBD2	CASSLAEGAGGKTQYF	TGTGCCAGCAGCTTAGCCGAAGGGGCGGGGGGGAAGACCCAGTACTTC
TRBV28	14	TRBJ1-1	.	.	CASSPSGSSDGAFF	TGTGCCAGCAGTCCGTCCGGGAGCTCGGATGGAGCTTTCTTT
TRBV6-5	15	TRBJ1-2	once	.	CASPQVQVLNYGYTF	TGTGCCAGCCCCCAGGTCCAGGTCCTTAACTATGGCTACACCTTC
TRBV5-4	15	TRBJ2-3	.	TRBD1	CASSTEGQGTDTQYF	TGTGCCAGCAGCACGGAGGGACAGGGCACAGATACGCAGTATTTT
TRBV7-2	15	TRBJ1-5	.	.	CASSLVPGPAQPQHF	TGTGCCAGCAGCTTAGTTCCAGGGCCGGCACAGCCCCAGCATTTT
TRBV11-2	17	TRBJ2-2	.	TRBD1	CASSLGAQTGYPGELFF	TGTGCCAGCAGCTTAGGGGCCCAGACAGGGTACCCCGGGGAGCTGTTTTTT
TRBV5-1	14	TRBJ1-2	.	TRBD1	CASSTGTANYGYTF	TGCGCCAGCAGCACAGGGACAGCAAACTATGGCTACACCTTC
TRBV27	14	TRBJ2-7	.	.	CASSPTPATYEQYF	TGTGCCAGCAGTCCGACCCCCGCGACTTACGAGCAGTACTTC
TRBV2	13	TRBJ2-7	.	TRBD2	CASNGGDRDEQYF	TGTGCCAGCAATGGGGGGGACCGAGACGAGCAGTACTTC
TRBV19	13	TRBJ1-2	.	.	CASSIDMEWSYTF	TGTGCCAGTAGTATAGACATGGAGTGGAGCTACACCTTC
TRBV2	15	TRBJ2-3	.	TRBD2	CASSERRGAGDTQYF	TGTGCCAGCAGTGAAAGGCGGGGGGCGGGAGATACGCAGTATTTT
TRBV10-1	14	TRBJ2-7	.	TRBD1	CASSEQGVSYEQYF	TGCGCCAGCAGTGAACAGGGGGTTTCCTACGAGCAGTACTTC
TRBV27	13	TRBJ2-1	.	.	CASSSQLESKQFF	TGTGCCAGCAGTTCCCAACTAGAATCCAAGCAGTTCTTC
TRBV6-5	14	TRBJ2-5	.	.	CASSPGRQRETQYF	TGTGCCAGCAGCCCCGGCCGACAGAGAGAGACCCAGTACTTC
TRBV9	16	TRBJ2-1	.	TRBD2	CASSVEAGGHYNEQFF	TGTGCCAGCAGCGTAGAGGCGGGAGGACACTACAATGAGCAGTTCTTC
TRBV21-1	12	TRBJ1-2	.	.	CASSKALSGYTF	TGTGCCAGCAGCAAGGCTCTGTCTGGCTACACCTTC
TRBV4-2	16	TRBJ2-5	.	TRBD2	CASSQEFTSGRGTQYF	TGTGCCAGCAGCCAAGAATTTACTAGCGGTAGAGGGACCCAGTACTTC
TRBV5-1	13	TRBJ2-7	.	TRBD2	CASSREGSYEQYF	TGCGCCAGCAGTCGGGAGGGGTCCTACGAGCAGTACTTC
TRBV5-1	15	TRBJ2-1	.	TRBD2	CASSPGTSGSNEQFF	TGCGCCAGCAGCCCCGGGACTAGCGGGAGTAATGAGCAGTTCTTC
TRBV5-1	13	TRBJ2-3	.	TRBD2	CASSPGTSRSQYF	TGCGCCAGCAGCCCCGGGACTAGTAGGTCACAGTATTTT
TRBV30	18	TRBJ2-2	once	TRBD2	CAWSSPEGGLAVTGELFF	TGTGCCTGGAGTTCCCCCGAGGGGGGACTAGCGGTCACCGGGGAGCTGTTTTTT
TRBV29-1	13	TRBJ2-7	.	.	CSVPGGWGYEQYF	TGCAGCGTTCCAGGGGGGTGGGGGTACGAGCAGTACTTC
TRBV7-2	15	TRBJ2-4	.	.	CASSLSAHRVNIQYF	TGTGCCAGCAGCTTATCCGCCCACAGGGTAAACATTCAGTACTTC
TRBV21-1	18	TRBJ2-1	.	.	CASSKRELCGRGWGEQFF	TGTGCCAGCAGCAAACGAGAGTTATGCGGCAGGGGGTGGGGTGAGCAGTTCTTC
TRBV9	16	TRBJ1-2	.	.	CASSVVDRPSNYGYTF	TGTGCCAGCAGCGTAGTCGACAGGCCTTCTAACTATGGCTACACCTTC
TRBV29-1	14	TRBJ2-2	once	.	CSVNSMSNTGELFF	TGCAGCGTTAACAGCATGTCAAACACCGGGGAGCTGTTTTTT
TRBV5-1	16	TRBJ2-2	.	.	CASSPARVSDTGELFF	TGCGCCAGCAGCCCGGCGCGGGTTTCGGACACCGGGGAGCTGTTTTTT
TRBV11-2	14	TRBJ2-5	.	.	CASSLHSYQETQYF	TGTGCCAGCAGCCTTCACAGTTACCAAGAGACCCAGTACTTC
TRBV18	15	TRBJ2-3	.	TRBD1	CASSPPDRDPDTQYF	TGTGCCAGCTCACCTCCGGACAGGGACCCAGATACGCAGTATTTT
TRBV11-3	16	TRBJ2-2	.	TRBD1	CASSWGTGGNTGELFF	TGTGCCAGCAGTTGGGGGACAGGGGGCAACACCGGGGAGCTGTTTTTT
TRBV6-5	14	TRBJ1-2	.	TRBD1	CASSEDRGWYGYTF	TGTGCCAGCAGTGAGGACAGGGGATGGTATGGCTACACCTTC
TRBV6-5	13	TRBJ1-4	.	TRBD1	CASWTGADGKLFF	TGTGCCAGCTGGACAGGAGCTGATGGAAAACTGTTTTTT
TRBV7-6	14	TRBJ2-7	few	TRBD2	CASSSGLAGSEQYF	TGTGCCAGCAGCTCGGGACTAGCTGGGAGCGAGCAGTACTTC
TRBV11-3	17	TRBJ2-3	.	.	CASSAGLSGTITDTQYF	TGTGCCAGCAGCGCAGGCCTCTCCGGGACAATTACAGATACGCAGTATTTT
TRBV2	14	TRBJ1-5	.	.	CASSGPGDFRPQHF	TGTGCCAGCAGTGGGCCAGGGGATTTTCGGCCCCAGCATTTT
TRBV13	13	TRBJ2-5	few	.	CASSLGARVTQYF	TGTGCCAGCAGCTTAGGGGCCCGGGTGACCCAGTACTTC
TRBV2	15	TRBJ2-2	.	.	CASRTQGFGTGELFF	TGTGCCAGCAGGACACAGGGTTTTGGCACCGGGGAGCTGTTTTTT
TRBV6-1	15	TRBJ2-1	few	TRBD1	CASRLRTGDFSEQFF	TGTGCCAGCCGTCTTCGAACAGGGGATTTCAGTGAGCAGTTCTTC
TRBV5-3	11	TRBJ2-7	once	.	CARSCAGEQYF	TGTGCCAGAAGCTGCGCGGGAGAGCAGTACTTC
TRBV7-9	17	TRBJ2-3	few	TRBD2	CSSSSTSGWGSTDTQYF	TGTTCCAGCAGCTCGACTAGCGGGTGGGGGTCCACAGATACGCAGTATTTT
TRBV19	14	TRBJ2-1	.	.	CASSTGLLYNEQFF	TGTGCCAGTAGTACGGGATTGCTCTACAATGAGCAGTTCTTC
TRBV18	13	TRBJ1-2	once	.	CASSNSDSYGYTF	TGTGCCAGCTCAAACTCGGACAGCTATGGCTACACCTTC
TRBV5-1	12	TRBJ2-5	.	.	CASSSRGETQYF	TGCGCCAGCTCATCCCGGGGGGAGACCCAGTACTTC
TRBV5-4	14	TRBJ2-7	.	.	CASSLGGALNEQYF	TGTGCCAGCAGCTTGGGGGGAGCCTTGAACGAGCAGTACTTC
TRBV5-1	16	TRBJ1-1	.	TRBD1	CASSTGQGRLSTEAFF	TGCGCCAGCAGCACCGGACAGGGGCGGTTGAGCACTGAAGCTTTCTTT
TRBV7-2	17	TRBJ1-3	.	TRBD1	CASSTYGVGTGGNTIYF	TGTGCCAGCAGCACCTATGGGGTCGGGACAGGGGGAAACACCATATATTTT
TRBV9	15	TRBJ2-1	.	TRBD1	CASSNTGAPYNEQFF	TGTGCCAGCAGCAATACAGGGGCCCCCTACAATGAGCAGTTCTTC
TRBV7-8	16	TRBJ1-2	.	TRBD1	CASSSAGTDINYGYTF	TGTGCCAGCAGCTCCGCTGGGACAGACATTAACTATGGCTACACCTTC
TRBV28	11	TRBJ1-5	.	.	CATKGRRGEHF	TGTGCCACCAAGGGGAGGCGGGGGGAGCATTTT
TRBV7-8	16	TRBJ2-3	.	TRBD1	CASSRDRVGSTDTQYF	TGTGCCAGCAGCCGTGACAGGGTCGGATCCACAGATACGCAGTATTTT
TRBV11-2	13	TRBJ2-7	.	.	CASSLVSGYEQYF	TGTGCCAGCAGCTTAGTATCAGGGTACGAGCAGTACTTC
TRBV28	13	TRBJ2-5	.	.	CASSLSPQETQYF	TGTGCCAGCAGTTTATCCCCACAAGAGACCCAGTACTTC